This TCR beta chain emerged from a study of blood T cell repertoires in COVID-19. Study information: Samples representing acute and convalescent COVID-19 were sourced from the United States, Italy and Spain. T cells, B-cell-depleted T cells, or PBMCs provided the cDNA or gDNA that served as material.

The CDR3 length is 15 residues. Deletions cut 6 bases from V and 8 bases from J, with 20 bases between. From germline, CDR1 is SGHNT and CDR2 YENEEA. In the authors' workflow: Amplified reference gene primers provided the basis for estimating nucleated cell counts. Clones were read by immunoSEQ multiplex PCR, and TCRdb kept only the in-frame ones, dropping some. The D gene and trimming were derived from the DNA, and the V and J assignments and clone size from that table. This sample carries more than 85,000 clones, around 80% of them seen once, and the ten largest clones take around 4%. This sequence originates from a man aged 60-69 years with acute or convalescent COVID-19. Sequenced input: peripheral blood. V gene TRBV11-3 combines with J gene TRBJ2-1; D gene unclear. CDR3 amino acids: CASRYTDLPDDEQFF. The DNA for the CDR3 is TGTGCCAGCAGGTACACAGATCTCCCGGATGATGAGCAGTTCTTC.